This record looks at one T cell receptor (beta chain) sequence and its context. Its matching antigen is unknown. The record originates from a study of cytomegalovirus exposure and HLA in healthy donors. The study's findings and limits: In a later analysis, parvovirus B19, influenza, CMV and Epstein-Barr virus appeared linked to several top co-occurrence clusters. About 87% or about 30% of the time was how often most TCR beta V segments were productive, according to an earlier analysis. In a later analysis, a missense DCLRE1C variant was linked to TCR beta V- and J-gene trimming.

The CDR3 totals 13 residues. Germline V lookup: CDR1 SGHRS, CDR2 YFSETQ. V shed 0 bases and J shed 8 bases, with 11 bases lying between them. In the PCR, 60 Vbeta and 13 Jbeta primers were used. Libraries were prepared by immunoSEQ multiplex PCR; TCRdb keeps only in-frame clonotypes and omits some of them. Its clone listing holds 150,000 or so clones. Sequencing was done on a sample of PBMCs. This TCR was recovered from a woman between 50 and 59 years old in good health and CMV-seronegative. The chain links TRBV5-1 to TRBJ1-2; possible D gene TRBD1, 5 bases. The CDR3 sequence: CASSLGQQGGYTF. In DNA, the CDR3 is TGCGCCAGCAGCTTGGGACAGCAAGGGGGCTACACCTTC.